One and the same sample provided the 11 T cell receptor beta chains below, sequenced in a study of identical twins (TCRdb year 2016). The library was generated by 5' RACE. TCRdb records Illumina HiSeq 2000 as the sequencer. TCRdb cleaned the public reads at Q25 with fastp, built clones with MiXCR and kept in-frame beta chains. Rows with a matching CDR3 protein are joined into one entry that keeps the most common DNA and genes. A total of 260,000 or so distinct CDR3 sequences appear in this sample, approximately 8% of them only once. About 5.8% of the sample comes from the top ten. The data also belong to a second study, concerning yellow fever vaccine responses in identical twins.

The material sequenced was CD8+ T cells sorted from blood. These receptors were obtained from a woman younger than 35 in good health.

This clonotype was detected ten times or more. This sequence joins TRBV29-1 and TRBJ2-2, with a weak D call TRBD1 (6 bases). Germline CDR1 reads SQVTM; CDR2 reads ANQGSEA. The CDR3 consists of 17 residues. V lost 0 bases and J lost 2, with 16 bases in between. The CDR3 sequence: CSVEEGPPRGNTGELFF. The CDR3 DNA reads as TGCAGCGTTGAAGAGGGACCCCCCAGGGGAAACACCGGGGAGCTGTTTTTT.

The V call is TRBV23-1, the J call TRBJ2-2, with D perhaps assigned TRBD1 or TRBD2 (5 bases each). TRBV23-1 falls under the ORF class, with uncertain function. Deletions cut 7 bases from V and 6 bases from J, with 15 bases between. This CDR3 has 14 amino acids. CDR3 DNA sequence: TGCGCCAGCAACCTCCCCGGGACGTCCGGGGAGCTGTTTTTT. This codes for CASNLPGTSGELFF.

This clonotype was seen only a few times. The chain uses TRBV5-8 and TRBJ2-1; D might be TRBD1 (5 bases). V lost 0 bases and J lost 6, with 10 bases in between. Germline values: CDR1 SGHTS, CDR2 YDEGEE. The CDR3 is made up of 14 amino acids. In DNA form, the CDR3 reads TGTGCCAGCAGCTTGGTTTTGGGGCCCAATGAGCAGTTCTTC. Translation: CASSLVLGPNEQFF.

This clonotype was seen repeatedly, ten times or more. V usage is TRBV27 and J usage is TRBJ2-2; no firm D call. CDR3 length: 12 residues. Germline V gene sequence: CDR1 MNHEY, CDR2 SMNVEV (reference sequence). V lost 8 bases and J 4 bases, leaving 8 bases between the germline ends. CDR3 amino acids: CASLTGTGELFF. The CDR3 DNA is TGTGCCAGCTTGACGGGCACCGGGGAGCTGTTTTTT.

This clonotype was detected ten times or more. This chain connects TRBV7-9 to TRBJ2-7; D remains unclear. V was pared by 9 bases and J by 0 bases, with 12 bases between. The CDR3 is made up of 13 amino acids. The germline CDR1 and CDR2 sequences are SEHNR and FQNEAQ (reference sequence). CDR3 region: CASLPGGSYEQYF. The CDR3 DNA sequence: TGTGCCAGTCTCCCGGGCGGCTCCTACGAGCAGTACTTC.

This clonotype turned up a few times. The chain couples TRBV10-3 to TRBJ2-1, with TRBD2 matching 8 bases. The CDR3 length is 13 residues. Trimming removed 7 bases from V and 9 bases from J; junction bases left unmatched: 8. The germline V gene has CDR1 ENHRY and CDR2 SYGVKD. CDR3 amino acids: CAINGGGRSEQFF. Here the CDR3 DNA reads TGTGCCATCAACGGCGGGGGGCGAAGTGAGCAGTTCTTC.

The J gene is TRBJ2-1, the V gene TRBV20-1; 10 bases are a match to TRBD2. Germline loops: CDR1 DFQATT, CDR2 SNEGSKA (reference sequence). The CDR3 totals 17 residues. V was pared by 1 base and J by 6 bases, with 12 bases of the junction left unmatched. Written as DNA, the CDR3 is TGCAGTGCTAGAGCAAGCGGGAGGGGCTTCGAGGGCAATGAGCAGTTCTTC. The encoded protein is CSARASGRGFEGNEQFF.

This clonotype was seen ten or more times. V is TRBV7-9 and J is TRBJ2-7; D ambiguous. Between the trimmed V and J ends, which lost 5 bases and 7 bases, there was a span of 9 bases. The germline CDR1 and CDR2 sequences are SEHNR and FQNEAQ (reference sequence). The CDR3 is 11 residues long. The CDR3 sequence: CASSLGLEQYV. CDR3 bases: TGTGCCAGCAGCCTAGGATTGGAGCAGTACGTC.

In its sample, this clonotype was seen many times. The chain employs TRBV15 and TRBJ2-3, with TRBD2 matching over 9 bases. The V gene's germline CDR1 is LNHNV and CDR2 YYDKDF (reference sequence). This CDR3 contains 16 residues. J gave up 4 bases and V 0 bases, and 5 bases lay outside the gene matches. CDR3 loop: CATSRDRAGGADTQYF. The CDR3 nucleotides read TGTGCCACCAGCAGAGATCGAGCGGGAGGCGCAGATACGCAGTATTTT.

This clonotype was recorded many times. CDR3 nucleotide sequence: TGTGCCAGCAGCCCTCGGGACAGGGGTTTGGATGAGCAGTTCTTC. It yields the protein CASSPRDRGLDEQFF. The chain employs TRBV11-2 and TRBJ2-1, with 10 bases lining up with TRBD1. V lost 5 bases to trimming and J lost 8 bases; unmatched junction nucleotides: 9. CDR3 length: 15 amino acids. Germline V gene data show CDR1 as SGHAT and CDR2 as FQNNGV.

This clonotype came up many times. The rearrangement links TRBV3-1 to TRBJ1-1, with 7 bases fitting TRBD1. This CDR3 contains 14 residues. CDR1 and CDR2 from the germline V gene are LGHDT and YNNKEL (reference sequence). The V segment lost 4 bases and the J segment 4 bases; nucleotides outside the gene matches: 6. The chain's CDR3 is CASSPDREGTEAFF. The CDR3, as DNA: TGTGCCAGCAGCCCCGACAGGGAGGGCACTGAAGCTTTCTTT.